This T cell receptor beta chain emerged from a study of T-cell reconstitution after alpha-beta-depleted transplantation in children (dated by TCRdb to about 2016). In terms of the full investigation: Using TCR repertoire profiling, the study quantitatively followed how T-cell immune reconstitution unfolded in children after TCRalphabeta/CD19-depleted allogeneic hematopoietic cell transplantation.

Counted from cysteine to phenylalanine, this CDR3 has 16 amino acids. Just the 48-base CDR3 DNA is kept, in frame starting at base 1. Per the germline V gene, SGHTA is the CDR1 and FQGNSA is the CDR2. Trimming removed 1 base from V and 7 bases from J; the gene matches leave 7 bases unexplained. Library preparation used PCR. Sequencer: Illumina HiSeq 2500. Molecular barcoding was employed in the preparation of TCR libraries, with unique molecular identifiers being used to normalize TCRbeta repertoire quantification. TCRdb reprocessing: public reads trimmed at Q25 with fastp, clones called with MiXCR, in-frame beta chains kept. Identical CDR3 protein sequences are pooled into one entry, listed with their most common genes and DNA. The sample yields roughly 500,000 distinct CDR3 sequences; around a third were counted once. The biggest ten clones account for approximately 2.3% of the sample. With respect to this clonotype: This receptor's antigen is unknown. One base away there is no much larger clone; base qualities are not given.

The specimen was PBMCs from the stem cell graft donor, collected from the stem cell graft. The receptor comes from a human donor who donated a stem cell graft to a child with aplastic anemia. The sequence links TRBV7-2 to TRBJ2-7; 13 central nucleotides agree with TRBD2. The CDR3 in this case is CASSLGSTSGGLEQYF. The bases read TGTGCCAGCAGCTTAGGGTCGACTAGCGGGGGGCTGGAGCAGTACTTC.